Following are 31 T cell receptor beta chains from one sample sequenced in a study of cytomegalovirus exposure and HLA in healthy donors (TCRdb year 2017). Libraries were made using the immunoSEQ multiplex PCR assay. For the multiplex PCR, a mixture combining 60 forward primers for TCR Vbeta segments and 13 reverse primers for TCR Jbeta segments was used. The clones in this table, taken by TCRdb from immuneACCESS, are in-frame only. Not every clone is retained; where verified, under half of the shortfall comes from an unresolved V gene, and the cause of the rest is unknown. The sample records approximately 140,000 clones, about four fifths of which are singletons. The ten largest clones capture around 6.6% of the sample. Sequencing was performed on PBMCs. Receptor source: a man aged 45 to 65 in good health and CMV-seropositive.

The V call is TRBV6-5, the J call TRBJ1-5; a weak D match, TRBD1 (6 bases). Trimming removed 5 bases at V and 9 bases at J, with 17 bases between. Germline CDR1 reads MNHEY; CDR2 reads SVGAGI. The length of the CDR3 is 14 residues. The CDR3, as DNA: TGTGCCAGCAGTAGGACAGCCGGGGATCGGCCCCAGCATTTT. Amino acid sequence: CASSRTAGDRPQHF.

V is TRBV5-4 and J is TRBJ2-3; 9 bases are a match to TRBD2. This CDR3 has 16 amino acids. Per the germline V gene, CDR1 is SGHNT and CDR2 is YYREEE (reference sequence). V dropped 2 bases and J dropped 2; count of bases not matched to a gene: 6. The CDR3 region has the DNA TGTGCCAGCAGCTTAACCCTAGCGGGATACACAGATACGCAGTATTTT. This gives the protein CASSLTLAGYTDTQYF.

A few counts support this clone. V and J are TRBV30 and TRBJ1-5; 9 nucleotides line up with TRBD1. The J segment lost 6 bases and the V segment lost 2 bases, leaving 8 bases of the junction unmatched. The CDR3 contains 15 residues. Germline CDR1 reads GTSNPN; CDR2 reads SVGIG (reference sequence). The CDR3 region has the DNA TGTGCCTGGAGTTTGAACAGGGGGCGAGGTCAGCCCCAGCATTTT. Amino acids: CAWSLNRGRGQPQHF.

J is TRBJ2-7 and V is TRBV27; TRBD2 matches at 12 bases. Germline values: CDR1 MNHEY, CDR2 SMNVEV (reference sequence). V shed 6 bases, J shed 2 bases, and the junction held 8 bases outside the gene matches. The CDR3 length is 16 residues. As DNA, the CDR3 is TGTGCCAGCAGCCCGACTAGCGGGAGTCGGGCCTACGAGCAGTACTTC. This translates into CASSPTSGSRAYEQYF.

The V call is TRBV6-5, the J call TRBJ1-2, with 7 bases fitting TRBD1. CDR1 MNHEY and CDR2 SVGAGI come from the germline V gene. This CDR3 contains 14 residues. Trimming at V came to 8 bases and at J to 4 bases, leaving 10 bases not matched to a gene. The CDR3, as DNA: TGTGCCAGCGCGTCGAAGCCAGGGGGCTATGGCTACACCTTC. It yields the protein CASASKPGGYGYTF.

The gene calls are TRBV7-6 and TRBJ1-3; 7 bases align to TRBD1. V lost 3 bases, J lost 0 bases, and 8 bases stayed unmatched. CDR1 and CDR2 from the germline V gene are SGHVS and FNYEAQ. The CDR3 runs to 17 residues. CDR3 bases: TGTGCCAGCAGCTTGGGGGACAGCCGAAGCTCTGGAAACACCATATATTTT. Translation: CASSLGDSRSSGNTIYF.

This clone came up a few times. The chain has TRBV19 and TRBJ2-7; 8 bases are shared with TRBD1. J gave up 7 bases and V 5 bases, and 7 bases lay outside the gene matches. This CDR3 is built from 13 residues. Germline V gives CDR1 LNHDA, CDR2 SQIVND (reference sequence). CDR3 loop: CASSPRTGLEQYF. Here the CDR3 DNA reads TGTGCCAGTAGTCCGAGGACAGGGCTAGAGCAGTACTTC.

This chain connects TRBV29-1 to TRBJ1-6; weak D call: TRBD1 (6 bases). This CDR3 contains 15 residues. Germline-derived CDR1 and CDR2 are SQVTM and ANQGSEA. Written as DNA, the CDR3 is TGCAGTGGTCCAGGGGTAAGATTCTATAATTCACCCCTCCACTTT. This translates into CSGPGVRFYNSPLHF.

The rearrangement links TRBV5-4 to TRBJ2-5, with 9 nucleotides matching TRBD2. Germline V lookup: CDR1 SGHNT, CDR2 YYREEE (reference sequence). This CDR3 has 14 amino acids. V shed 2 bases, J shed 5 bases, and the junction held 4 bases outside the gene matches. Written as DNA, the CDR3 is TGTGCCAGCAGCTTAGGACTAGCGCAGGAGACCCAGTACTTC. Translating gives CASSLGLAQETQYF.

This clone was counted a single time. The chain uses TRBV30 and TRBJ2-7; 8 bases fit TRBD1. This CDR3 spans 14 amino acids. Germline lookup yields CDR1 GTSNPN and CDR2 SVGIG (reference sequence). After removal of 6 bases from V and 9 bases from J, the junction contained 16 bases not matched to a gene. CDR3 sequence reads: CACYDRDRPGLQYF. The CDR3 DNA reads TGTGCCTGCTACGACCGGGACAGGCCTGGTTTGCAGTACTTC.

The CDR3 region is CASGALGQGRARSQPQHF. In DNA form, the CDR3 reads TGTGCCAGCGGCGCCCTGGGGCAGGGAAGAGCCCGTAGTCAGCCCCAGCATTTT. The V gene is TRBV28, the J gene TRBJ1-5; possible D gene TRBD1, 5 bases. This CDR3 is built from 18 residues. Germline V CDR1 and CDR2: MDHEN, SYDVKM. V was clipped by 8 bases and J by 6 bases, with 29 bases between them.

This clone showed up just a few times. This chain joins TRBV5-8 and TRBJ2-1; 10 nucleotides match TRBD1. The V segment lost 6 bases and the J segment 7 bases; nucleotides outside the gene matches: 13. This CDR3 contains 16 residues. Germline-derived CDR1 and CDR2 are SGHTS and YDEGEE. This CDR3 reads CASNFKGDRGLNEQFF. The CDR3 nucleotides read TGTGCCAGCAACTTTAAGGGGGACAGGGGCCTTAATGAGCAGTTCTTC.

This chain uses TRBV5-4 with TRBJ1-2; D possibly corresponds to TRBD1 (6 bases). This CDR3 is built from 16 residues. Germline V CDR1 and CDR2: SGHNT, YYREEE (reference sequence). V lost 4 bases to trimming and J lost 2 bases, with 18 bases between them. This CDR3 reads CASSQWGQKRNYGYTF. CDR3 nucleotide sequence: TGTGCCAGCAGCCAGTGGGGGCAGAAGAGAAACTATGGCTACACCTTC.

J is TRBJ1-6 and V is TRBV5-1; weak D call: TRBD1 (5 bases). Trimming shortened V by 2 bases and J by 4 bases, and 7 bases separated the two germline ends. The CDR3 runs to 14 residues. Per the germline V gene, CDR1 is SGHRS and CDR2 is YFSETQ. The CDR3 here is CASSLDSYNSPLHF. The CDR3 DNA follows: TGCGCCAGCAGCTTAGACAGTTATAATTCACCCCTCCACTTT.

The chain is built from TRBV6-1 and TRBJ2-5, with TRBD2 identical over 9 bases. The germline V gene encodes CDR1 MNHNS and CDR2 SASEGT. This CDR3 is 18 amino acids long. The junction had 17 bases not matched to a gene; V was cut back by 4 bases and J by 5 bases. Written as DNA, the CDR3 is TGTGCCAGCAGTGGGGGGGGATCTTCAAGCGGGAGGTGGGAGACCCAGTACTTC. This translates into CASSGGGSSSGRWETQYF.

The chain carries TRBV5-4 and TRBJ2-2; tentative D call: TRBD1 (5 bases). The CDR3 is 14 residues long. Germline V lookup: CDR1 SGHNT, CDR2 YYREEE (reference sequence). V was shortened by 0 bases and J by 10 bases, with 13 bases between the two germline ends. The CDR3 loop reads CASSLGAGIEELFF. CDR3 in DNA: TGTGCCAGCAGCTTGGGTGCAGGGATCGAGGAGCTGTTTTTT.

This rearrangement joins TRBV5-6 to TRBJ1-3; the match to TRBD1 covers 7 bases. V lost 1 base to trimming and J lost 5 bases; unmatched junction nucleotides: 6. Germline V lookup: CDR1 SGHDT, CDR2 YYEEEE. There are 15 residues in the CDR3. CDR3 amino acids: CASSLSSRGRNTIYF. The CDR3 DNA is TGTGCCAGCAGCTTGTCTTCGAGGGGGCGAAACACCATATATTTT.

The chain links TRBV4-2 to TRBJ2-1; TRBD2 matches at 10 bases. The germline V gene has CDR1 LGHNA and CDR2 YNFKEQ. The CDR3 length is 17 residues. Unmatched junction bases numbered 6, after V lost 1 base and J lost 3 bases. The CDR3 bases are TGTGCCAGCAGCCAAGCCCCGTCTAGCGGGGGCTACAATGAGCAGTTCTTC. Amino acids: CASSQAPSSGGYNEQFF.

This chain connects TRBV11-2 to TRBJ2-7; maybe TRBD2 (6 bases). The germline V gene encodes CDR1 SGHAT and CDR2 FQNNGV. This CDR3 contains 14 residues. V was pared by 4 bases and J by 3 bases, with 13 bases between. As DNA, the CDR3 is TGTGCCAGCAGCTCTGAGCTAGCGAGCTACGAGCAGTACTTC. Translating gives CASSSELASYEQYF.

The V gene is TRBV7-8, the J gene TRBJ2-2; 15 bases align to TRBD2. The germline V gene encodes CDR1 SGHVS and CDR2 FQNEAQ. J gave up 7 bases and V 5 bases, and 8 bases lay outside the gene matches. There are 17 residues in the CDR3. The CDR3 loop is CASSIGLAGGPGGELFF. The CDR3 bases are TGTGCCAGCAGCATCGGACTAGCGGGAGGGCCCGGCGGGGAGCTGTTTTTT.

The table lists this clone with a count of one. V is TRBV7-9 and J is TRBJ2-1, with 11 bases lining up with TRBD1. V shed 5 bases and J 6 bases; nucleotides not matched to a gene: 9. Germline CDR1 is SEHNR and CDR2 is FQNEAQ (reference sequence). The CDR3 runs to 16 residues. CDR3 nucleotide sequence: TGTGCCAGCAGCCCCCTCCCGGGACAGGGGGTCAATGAGCAGTTCTTC. Amino acids: CASSPLPGQGVNEQFF.

This clone turned up a few times. V usage is TRBV4-1 and J usage is TRBJ1-2; D perhaps matches TRBD1 (5 bases). This CDR3 spans 14 amino acids. Trimming pared 1 base from V and 2 bases from J, leaving 8 bases between. CDR1 is MGHRA and CDR2 is YSYEKL in the germline V gene. The chain's CDR3 is CASSQAPGNYGYTF. The CDR3 coding sequence is TGCGCCAGCAGCCAAGCCCCAGGGAACTATGGCTACACCTTC.

V and J are TRBV2 and TRBJ2-1; the match to TRBD1 covers 9 bases. The germline V gene encodes CDR1 SNHLY and CDR2 FYNNEI. The CDR3 totals 15 residues. V shed 4 bases and J 1 base; nucleotides not matched to a gene: 2. As DNA, the CDR3 is TGTGCCAGCAGTGGACAGGGGGGATCCTACAATGAGCAGTTCTTC. Translation: CASSGQGGSYNEQFF.

V and J are TRBV6-1 and TRBJ1-1, with D hard to call. The ends were cut back, 4 bases at V and 1 base at J, with 10 bases in the middle. CDR3 size: 14 residues. Germline V CDR1 and CDR2: MNHNS, SASEGT. This CDR3 is CASSVGEGNTEAFF. As DNA, the CDR3 is TGTGCCAGCAGTGTCGGGGAGGGGAACACTGAAGCTTTCTTT.

The chain has TRBV6-4 and TRBJ2-2, with 7 bases lining up with TRBD1. The CDR3 totals 13 residues. CDR1 is MRHNA, CDR2 SNTAGT, per germline. The V gene end was trimmed by 11 bases and the J gene end by 2 bases; junction bases not matched to a gene: 5. The CDR3 nucleotides read TGTGCCTCCTGGGACAGCAACACCGGGGAGCTGTTTTTT. The encoded protein is CASWDSNTGELFF.

V usage is TRBV7-8 and J usage is TRBJ2-7; 9 bases align to TRBD1. Germline-derived CDR1 and CDR2 are SGHVS and FQNEAQ. The CDR3 runs 15 residues. The junction had 8 bases not matched to a gene; V was cut back by 5 bases and J by 3 bases. CDR3 sequence reads: CASSHSGTGLYEQYF. The CDR3 nucleotides read TGTGCCAGCAGCCACTCCGGGACAGGGCTCTACGAGCAGTACTTC. The variable domain in full, completed from reference TRBV7-8 and TRBJ2-7, reads GAGVSQSPRYKVAKRGQDVALRCDPISGHVSLFWYQQALGQGPEFLTYFQNEAQLDKSGLPSDRFFAERPEGSVSTLKIQRTQQEDSAVYLCASSHSGTGLYEQYFGPGTRLTVT.

The chain is built from TRBV7-2 and TRBJ2-7; the D gene is possibly TRBD1 (6 bases). This CDR3 has 15 amino acids. CDR1 and CDR2 from the germline V gene are SGHTA and FQGNSA. V was shortened by 5 bases and J by 2 bases, with 16 bases between the two germline ends. CDR3 DNA: TGTGCCAGCAGCACCCGACAGGATTTTCCCTACGAGCAGTACTTC. Encoded protein: CASSTRQDFPYEQYF.

CDR3 sequence reads: CASSRTGYSSYEQYF. CDR3 coding DNA: TGTGCCAGCAGCAGGACAGGGTACAGCTCCTACGAGCAGTACTTC. V usage is TRBV9 and J usage is TRBJ2-7; 8 bases are shared with TRBD1. With 4 bases clipped from V and 0 bases from J, the junction kept 6 bases outside the gene matches. Germline V CDR1 and CDR2: SGDLS, YYNGEE. This CDR3 has 15 residues.

V is TRBV9 and J is TRBJ2-1, with 7 bases lining up with TRBD2. This CDR3 comprises 15 residues. CDR1 is SGDLS and CDR2 is YYNGEE in the germline V gene. V lost 2 bases to trimming and J lost 7 bases; unmatched junction nucleotides: 9. The CDR3 protein is CASSVLADASNEQFF. Written as DNA, the CDR3 is TGTGCCAGCAGCGTCCTAGCGGATGCTAGTAATGAGCAGTTCTTC. The entire variable domain, with the rest obtained from reference TRBV9 and TRBJ2-1, is as follows: DSGVTQTPKHLITATGQRVTLRCSPRSGDLSVYWYQQSLDQGLQFLIQYYNGEERAKGNILERFSAQQFPDLHSELNLSSLELGDSALYFCASSVLADASNEQFFGPGTRLTVL.

The chain joins TRBV4-1 to TRBJ1-2; perhaps TRBD1 as D (5 bases). The CDR3 totals 14 residues. Trimming removed 0 bases at V and 6 bases at J, with 11 bases between. CDR1 and CDR2 (germline): MGHRA, YSYEKL. The CDR3 nucleotides read TGCGCCAGCAGCCAAGAAGCAGGGTTCCATGGCTACACCTTC. Its translation is CASSQEAGFHGYTF.

The V gene is TRBV6-6, the J gene TRBJ1-1; TRBD1 matches at 8 bases. V shed 6 bases, J shed 1 base, and the junction held 4 bases outside the gene matches. There are 14 residues in the CDR3. Germline CDR1 reads MNHNY; CDR2 reads SVGAGI (reference sequence). The CDR3 sequence is CASSRDRGNTEAFF. CDR3 sequence (DNA): TGTGCCAGCAGCCGAGACAGGGGGAACACTGAAGCTTTCTTT.